This paragraph covers one T cell receptor (beta chain) sequence. The entry originates in a study of blood T cell repertoires in COVID-19. The germline V gene has CDR1 SGHRS and CDR2 YFSETQ. The CDR3 extends over 12 amino acids. The V end lost 5 bases, the J end lost 9 bases, and 12 bases lay between the germline ends. Assay: immunoSEQ multiplex PCR; the TCRdb copy retains only in-frame clones and omits some. The table lists approximately 74,000 clones, 80% to 85% of them singletons. The rearrangement links TRBV5-1 to TRBJ2-1; TRBD2 is a possible D gene (5 bases). Specimen: peripheral blood. This clonotype was obtained from an elderly man with active or convalescent COVID-19. The CDR3 DNA is TGCGCCAGCAGTCCACTAGTCGGTGAGCAGTTCTTC. Translation: CASSPLVGEQFF.